This T cell receptor (beta chain) was found in a study of T cell clones after liver transplantation. Study results and limitations: A significant post-transplant drop in circulating graft-donor-reactive CD4 TCRbeta sequences occurred in most of the 8 subjects.

This clone was counted a few times. The antigen remains unidentified. Germline values: CDR1 SQVTM, CDR2 ANQGSEA. The CDR3 totals 13 residues. Trimming removed 7 bases from V and 1 base from J; junction bases left unmatched: 6. This table comes from immunoSEQ multiplex PCR, and its TCRdb copy is limited to in-frame clones, with some not included. The sample has approximately 75,000 clones, about four fifths seen once. The chain has TRBV29-1 and TRBJ2-5; 7 bases fit TRBD2. Sequenced here: CD4+ T cells from blood, sampled 12 months after liver transplant. This TCR derives from a human patient who received a liver transplant. The T cells may come from the graft donor. CDR3 residues: CSGGGILQETQYF. CDR3 sequence (DNA): TGCAGCGGGGGGGGTATCCTCCAAGAGACCCAGTACTTC.